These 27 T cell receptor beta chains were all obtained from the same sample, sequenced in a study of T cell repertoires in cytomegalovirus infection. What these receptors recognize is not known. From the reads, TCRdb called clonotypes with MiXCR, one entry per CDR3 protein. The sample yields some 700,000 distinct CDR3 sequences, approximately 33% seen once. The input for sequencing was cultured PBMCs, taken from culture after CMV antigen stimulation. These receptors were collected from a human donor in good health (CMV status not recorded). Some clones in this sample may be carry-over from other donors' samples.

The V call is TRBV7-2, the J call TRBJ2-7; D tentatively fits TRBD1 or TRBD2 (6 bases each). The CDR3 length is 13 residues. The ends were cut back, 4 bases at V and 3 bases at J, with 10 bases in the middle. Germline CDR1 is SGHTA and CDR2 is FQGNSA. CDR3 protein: CASSSGGGYEQYF. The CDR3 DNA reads TGTGCCAGCAGCTCTGGAGGGGGCTACGAGCAGTACTTC.

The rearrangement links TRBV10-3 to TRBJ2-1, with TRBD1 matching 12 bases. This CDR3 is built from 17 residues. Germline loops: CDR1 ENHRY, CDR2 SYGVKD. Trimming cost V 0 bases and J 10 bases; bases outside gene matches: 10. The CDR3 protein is CAISESGTGGGPWEQFF. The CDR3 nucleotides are TGTGCCATCAGTGAGTCCGGGACAGGGGGCGGTCCATGGGAGCAGTTCTTC.

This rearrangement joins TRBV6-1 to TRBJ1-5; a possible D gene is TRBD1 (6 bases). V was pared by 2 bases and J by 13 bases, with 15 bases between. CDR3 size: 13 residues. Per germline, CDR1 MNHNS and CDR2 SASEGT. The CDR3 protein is CASSEPNRASQHF. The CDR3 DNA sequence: TGTGCCAGCAGTGAACCTAACAGGGCATCACAGCATTTT.

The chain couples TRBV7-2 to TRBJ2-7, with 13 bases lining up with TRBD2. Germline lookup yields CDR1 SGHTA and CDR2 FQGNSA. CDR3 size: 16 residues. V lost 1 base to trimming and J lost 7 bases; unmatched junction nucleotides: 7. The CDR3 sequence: CASSLVGTSGTWEQYF. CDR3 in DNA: TGTGCCAGCAGCTTAGTTGGGACTAGCGGGACTTGGGAGCAGTACTTC. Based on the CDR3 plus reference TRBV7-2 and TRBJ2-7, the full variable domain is GAGVSQSPSNKVTEKGKDVELRCDPISGHTALYWYRQSLGQGLEFLIYFQGNSAPDKSGLPSDRFSAERTGGSVSTLTIQRTQQEDSAVYLCASSLVGTSGTWEQYFGPGTRLTVT.

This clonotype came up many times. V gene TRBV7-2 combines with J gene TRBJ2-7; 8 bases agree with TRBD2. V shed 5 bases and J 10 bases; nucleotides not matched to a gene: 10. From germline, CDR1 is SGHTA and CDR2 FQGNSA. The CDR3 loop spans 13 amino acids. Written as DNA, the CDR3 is TGTGCCAGCAGCCCCCAGAGCGGGAGTCCCCAGTACTTC. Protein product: CASSPQSGSPQYF.

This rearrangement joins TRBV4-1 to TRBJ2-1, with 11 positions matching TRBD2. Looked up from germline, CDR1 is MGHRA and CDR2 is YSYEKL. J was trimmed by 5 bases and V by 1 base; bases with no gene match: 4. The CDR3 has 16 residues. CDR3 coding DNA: TGCGCCAGCAGCCAAGTAGCGGGAGGGCCGGACAATGAGCAGTTCTTC. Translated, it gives CASSQVAGGPDNEQFF.

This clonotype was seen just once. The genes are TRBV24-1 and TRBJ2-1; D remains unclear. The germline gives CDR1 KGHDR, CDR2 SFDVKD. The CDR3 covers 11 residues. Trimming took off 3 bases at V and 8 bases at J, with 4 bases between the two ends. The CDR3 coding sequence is TGTGCCACCAGTGATAAAGATGAGCAGTTCTTC. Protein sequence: CATSDKDEQFF.

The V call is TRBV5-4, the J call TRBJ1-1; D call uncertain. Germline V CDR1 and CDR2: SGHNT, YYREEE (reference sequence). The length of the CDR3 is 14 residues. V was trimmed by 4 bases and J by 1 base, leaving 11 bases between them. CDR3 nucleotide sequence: TGTGCCAGCAGCCTAGGGATTTCGAACACTGAAGCTTTCTTT. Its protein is CASSLGISNTEAFF.

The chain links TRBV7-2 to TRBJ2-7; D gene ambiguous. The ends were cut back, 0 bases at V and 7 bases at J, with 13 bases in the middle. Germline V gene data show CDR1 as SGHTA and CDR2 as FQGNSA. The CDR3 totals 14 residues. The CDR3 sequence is CASSLAGIGGEQYF. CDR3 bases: TGTGCCAGCAGCTTAGCTGGCATCGGTGGTGAGCAGTACTTC.

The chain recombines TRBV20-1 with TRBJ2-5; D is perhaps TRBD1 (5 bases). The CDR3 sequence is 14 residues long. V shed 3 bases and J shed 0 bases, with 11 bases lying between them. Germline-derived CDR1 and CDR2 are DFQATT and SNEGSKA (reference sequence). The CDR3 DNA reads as TGCAGTGCTAGGAGAGACAGCTACCAAGAGACCCAGTACTTC. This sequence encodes CSARRDSYQETQYF.

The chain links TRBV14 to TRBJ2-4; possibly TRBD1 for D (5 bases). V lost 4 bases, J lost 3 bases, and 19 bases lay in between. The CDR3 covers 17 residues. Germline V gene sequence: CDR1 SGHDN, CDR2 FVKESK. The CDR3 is CASSPSTASLLKNIQYF. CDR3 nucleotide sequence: TGTGCCAGCAGCCCCTCGACAGCTTCCCTGCTCAAAAACATTCAGTACTTC.

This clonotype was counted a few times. DNA of the CDR3: TGTGCCAGTAGTATAGACCGACTAGATACGCAGTATTTT. Translating gives CASSIDRLDTQYF. The genes are TRBV19 and TRBJ2-3; the D is unclear. The CDR3 has 13 amino acids. V lost 0 bases and J 5 bases, leaving 6 bases between the germline ends. Germline CDR1 is LNHDA and CDR2 is SQIVND (reference sequence). The full variable domain, completed using reference TRBV19 and TRBJ2-3, is DGGITQSPKYLFRKEGQNVTLSCEQNLNHDAMYWYRQDPGQGLRLIYYSQIVNDFQKGDIAEGYSVSREKKESFPLTVTSAQKNPTAFYLCASSIDRLDTQYFGPGTRLTVL.

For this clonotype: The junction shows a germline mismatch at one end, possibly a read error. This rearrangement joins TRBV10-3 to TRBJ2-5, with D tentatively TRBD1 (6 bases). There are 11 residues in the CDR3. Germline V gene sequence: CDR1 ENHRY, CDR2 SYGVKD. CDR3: CAAGTLNLVDF. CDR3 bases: TGTGCCGCAGGGACACTTAACCTGGTGGACTTC.

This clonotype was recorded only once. The CDR3 loop is CSAPELAKNIQYF. CDR3 coding DNA: TGCAGTGCCCCCGAACTAGCCAAAAACATTCAGTACTTC. The V and J genes are TRBV20-1 and TRBJ2-4; D remains ambiguous. Trimming removed 6 bases at V and 0 bases at J, with 9 bases between. The CDR3 is 13 amino acids. Germline assignment: CDR1 DFQATT and CDR2 SNEGSKA (reference sequence).

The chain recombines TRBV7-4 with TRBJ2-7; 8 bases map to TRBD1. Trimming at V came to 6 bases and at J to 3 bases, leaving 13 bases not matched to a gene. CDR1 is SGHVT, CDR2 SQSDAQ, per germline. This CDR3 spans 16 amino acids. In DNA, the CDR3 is TGTGCCAGCAGACCAATGCGACAGGGGAATTACTACGAGCAGTACTTC. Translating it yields CASRPMRQGNYYEQYF. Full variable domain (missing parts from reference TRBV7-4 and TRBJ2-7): GAGVSQSPRYKVAKRGRDVALRCDSISGHVTLYWYRQTLGQGSEVLTYSQSDAQRDKSGRPSGRFSAERPERSVSTLKIQRTEQGDSAVYLCASRPMRQGNYYEQYFGPGTRLTVT.

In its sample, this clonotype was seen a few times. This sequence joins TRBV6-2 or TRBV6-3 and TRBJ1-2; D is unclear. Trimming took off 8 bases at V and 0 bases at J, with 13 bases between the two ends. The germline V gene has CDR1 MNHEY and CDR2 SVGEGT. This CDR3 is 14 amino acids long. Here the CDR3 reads CASLRTEANYGYTF. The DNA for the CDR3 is TGTGCCAGCCTTCGGACTGAGGCTAACTATGGCTACACCTTC.

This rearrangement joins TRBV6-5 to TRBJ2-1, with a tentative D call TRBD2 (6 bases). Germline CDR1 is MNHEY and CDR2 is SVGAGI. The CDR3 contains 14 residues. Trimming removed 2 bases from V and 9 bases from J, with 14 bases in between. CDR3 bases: TGTGCCAGCAGTTACAACCGGGAGAGGTTTGAGCAGTTCTTC. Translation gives CASSYNRERFEQFF.

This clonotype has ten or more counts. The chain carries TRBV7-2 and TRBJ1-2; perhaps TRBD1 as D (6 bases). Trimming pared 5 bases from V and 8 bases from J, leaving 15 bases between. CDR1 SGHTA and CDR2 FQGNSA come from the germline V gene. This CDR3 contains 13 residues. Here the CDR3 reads CASSRYSGGGYTF. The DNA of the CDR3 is TGTGCCAGCAGCAGATATTCGGGGGGCGGCTACACCTTC.

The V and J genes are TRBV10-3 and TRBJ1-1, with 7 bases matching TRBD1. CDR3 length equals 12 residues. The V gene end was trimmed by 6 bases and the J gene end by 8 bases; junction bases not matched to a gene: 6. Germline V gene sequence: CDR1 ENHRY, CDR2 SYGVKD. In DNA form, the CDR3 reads TGTGCCATCAGCGGGGGGACAGTAGAAGCTTTCTTT. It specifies CAISGGTVEAFF.

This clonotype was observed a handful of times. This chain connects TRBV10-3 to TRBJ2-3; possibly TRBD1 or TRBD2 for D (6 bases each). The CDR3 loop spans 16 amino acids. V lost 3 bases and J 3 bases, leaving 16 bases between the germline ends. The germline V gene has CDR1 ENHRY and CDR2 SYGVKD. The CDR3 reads CAISDLSGGPTDTQYF. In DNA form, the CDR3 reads TGTGCCATCAGTGACCTTAGTGGGGGGCCTACAGATACGCAGTATTTT.

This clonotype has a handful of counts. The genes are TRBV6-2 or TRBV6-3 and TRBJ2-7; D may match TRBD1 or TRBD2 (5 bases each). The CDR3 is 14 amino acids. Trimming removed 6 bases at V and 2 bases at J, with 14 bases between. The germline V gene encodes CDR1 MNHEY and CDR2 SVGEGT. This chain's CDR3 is CASRPSGPAYEQYF. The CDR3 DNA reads TGTGCCAGCAGACCTTCGGGGCCTGCCTACGAGCAGTACTTC.

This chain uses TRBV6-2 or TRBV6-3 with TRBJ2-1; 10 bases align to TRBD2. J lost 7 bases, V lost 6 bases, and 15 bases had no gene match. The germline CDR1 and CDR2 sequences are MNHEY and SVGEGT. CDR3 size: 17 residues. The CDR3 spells CASRKILLAGAGNEQFF. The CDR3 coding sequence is TGTGCCAGCAGAAAGATTCTCCTAGCGGGAGCGGGGAATGAGCAGTTCTTC.

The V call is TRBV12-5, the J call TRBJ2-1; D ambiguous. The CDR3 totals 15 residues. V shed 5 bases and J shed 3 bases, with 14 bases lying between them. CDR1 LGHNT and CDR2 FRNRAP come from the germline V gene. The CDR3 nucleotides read TGTGCTAGTGGTCCGCCCGTTTCGTTCTACAATGAGCAGTTCTTC. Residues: CASGPPVSFYNEQFF.

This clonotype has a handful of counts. In nucleotides, the CDR3 is TGTGCCATCAGTGACCTCAGGATCTTTAACTATGGCTACACCTTC. Encoded protein: CAISDLRIFNYGYTF. The chain has TRBV10-3 and TRBJ1-2; D not certain. With 3 bases removed from V and 1 base from J, the gap between germline ends came to 12 bases. Germline V CDR1 and CDR2: ENHRY, SYGVKD. The CDR3 is 15 amino acids.

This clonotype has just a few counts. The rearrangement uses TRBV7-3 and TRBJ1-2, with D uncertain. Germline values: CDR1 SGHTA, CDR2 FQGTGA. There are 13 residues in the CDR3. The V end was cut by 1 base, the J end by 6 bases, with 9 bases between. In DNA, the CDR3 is TGTGCCAGCAGCTTAAGCACATCTAATGGCTACACCTTC. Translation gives CASSLSTSNGYTF. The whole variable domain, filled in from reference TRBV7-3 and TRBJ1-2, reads GAGVSQTPSNKVTEKGKYVELRCDPISGHTALYWYRQSLGQGPEFLIYFQGTGAADDSGLPNDRFFAVRPEGSVSTLKIQRTERGDSAVYLCASSLSTSNGYTFGSGTRLTVV.

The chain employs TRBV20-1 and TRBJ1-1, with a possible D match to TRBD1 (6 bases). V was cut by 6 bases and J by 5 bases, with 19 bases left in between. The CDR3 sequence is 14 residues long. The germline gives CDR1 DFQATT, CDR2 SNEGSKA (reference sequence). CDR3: CSARGQGTRTEAFF. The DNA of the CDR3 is TGCAGTGCCCGTGGGCAGGGGACAAGGACTGAAGCTTTCTTT.

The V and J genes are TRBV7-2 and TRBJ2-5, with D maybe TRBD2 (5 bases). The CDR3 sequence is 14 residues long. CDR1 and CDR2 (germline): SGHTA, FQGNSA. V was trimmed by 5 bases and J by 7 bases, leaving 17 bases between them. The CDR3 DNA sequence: TGTGCCAGCAGCCCTTTAGGGTCTCGGGGGACCCAGTACTTC. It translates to CASSPLGSRGTQYF. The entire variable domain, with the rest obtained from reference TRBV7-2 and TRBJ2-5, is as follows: GAGVSQSPSNKVTEKGKDVELRCDPISGHTALYWYRQSLGQGLEFLIYFQGNSAPDKSGLPSDRFSAERTGGSVSTLTIQRTQQEDSAVYLCASSPLGSRGTQYFGPGTRLLVL.